This T cell receptor beta chain came from a study of blood T cell repertoires in COVID-19 (dated by TCRdb to the early 2020s). Concerning the study at large: The collaborator samples originated in the United States, Italy and Spain and spanned the acute and convalescent phases of COVID-19. The material from the prospective study consisted of cDNA or gDNA derived from T cells, B-cell-depleted T cells, or PBMCs. Deeply sampled blood TCRbeta repertoires from subjects exposed to, actively infected with, or recovered from COVID-19 were included in the dataset. The repertoires were released in a freely available public database meant as a resource for research on the immune response to SARS-CoV-2. The samples were drawn from the first 160 participants of the ongoing ImmuneRACE study and from roughly 1,300 subjects provided by 6 global collaborators. The sample metadata nearly always contained a de-identified subject ID, COVID-19 status, age in years and sex. Where available, HLA class I and class II types were taken from metadata supplied by the sample provider and were not determined by assay-based typing.

TCRbeta CDR3 regions were amplified from genomic DNA by means of the immunoSEQ Assay, a bias-controlled multiplex PCR. The study's processing was this. The number of nucleated cells in each sample was estimated by amplification of reference gene primers within the assay. To quantify the absolute abundance of each unique TCRbeta CDR3 rearrangement, sequence reads were collapsed and filtered. For each sample, productive Simpson clonality was calculated as the square root of Simpson's diversity index across productive rearrangements. TCRdb's version of the immuneACCESS table is confined to in-frame rearrangements and falls short of the full clone set. An unresolved V gene accounts for under half of the shortfall where checked; the remainder is of unknown origin. The DNA gave D and trimming, while V, J and clone size come from that table. In this sample the table shows over 250,000 clones, around four fifths of which occur a single time. Approximately 4.5% of the sample is in the top ten clones.

The CDR3 contains 15 residues, cysteine and phenylalanine counted. Left in the record is the CDR3 DNA by itself, 45 bases read in frame from the first base. The germline V gene (reference sequence) provides CDR1 SEHNR and CDR2 FQNEAQ. At the junction V is shortened by 5 bases and J by 6 bases; bases outside the gene matches: 11. For this clone: This receptor's antigen is unknown. No much larger clonotype is one base removed from it; base qualities were not supplied.

Here is what the overall study found, with its caveats: Clinical and demographic metadata were provided uncurated, with the amount varying by source and participant.

Participants in the prospective study were enrolled through a virtual design, were aged 18 to 89 years, and lived in roughly 26 United States geographic areas. In the prospective study, cohorts were assigned on the basis of participant-reported clinical history obtained from a screening survey and a study questionnaire. Each participant in the prospective study had whole blood, serum and a nasopharyngeal or oropharyngeal swab collected by mobile phlebotomists. Over a roughly 2-month period, participants in the prospective study had the option of providing additional blood draws and questionnaires. Blood samples from the prospective study were shipped frozen or at room temperature prior to DNA extraction.

The V and J segments used are TRBV7-9 and TRBJ1-2, with 8 junctional bases fitting TRBD1. The sample was PBMCs or T cells enriched from blood (not recorded which). The origin of this receptor is a man aged 30 to 45 with acute COVID-19. This receptor has the CDR3 CASSATSRGQNGYTF. The bases read TGTGCCAGCAGCGCGACGTCCAGGGGGCAGAATGGCTACACCTTC.